Below are 18 T cell receptor beta chains sequenced from a single sample in a study of blood T cell repertoires in COVID-19. The protocol was immunoSEQ multiplex PCR, while the TCRdb copy is restricted to in-frame clones and leaves out a portion. The data hold over 120,000 clones, with 80% to 90% observed a single time. Source material: peripheral blood. These receptors came from a man aged 60 to 69 with active or convalescent COVID-19.

This CDR3 reads CASSFGGSAQHF. As DNA, the CDR3 is TGTGCCAGCAGTTTTGGGGGGTCGGCCCAGCATTTT. The J gene is TRBJ1-5, the V gene TRBV5-6, with D tentatively TRBD1 (5 bases). The CDR3 runs 12 residues. Trimming stripped 5 bases from V and 11 bases from J, with 14 bases between. Germline loops: CDR1 SGHDT, CDR2 YYEEEE.

This rearrangement joins TRBV4-1 to TRBJ1-2; a weak D match, TRBD1 (5 bases). The CDR3 is 13 amino acids. V lost 1 base and J 5 bases, leaving 8 bases between the germline ends. Germline CDR1 and CDR2: MGHRA and YSYEKL. For the CDR3, the DNA is TGCGCCAGCAGCCAAGTGGGGGGATATGGCTACACCTTC. Residues: CASSQVGGYGYTF.

The rearrangement links TRBV2 to TRBJ1-1; 7 bases are a match to TRBD1. This CDR3 comprises 13 residues. Germline CDR1 reads SNHLY; CDR2 reads FYNNEI. J lost 3 bases, V lost 4 bases, and 2 bases had no gene match. The CDR3 DNA follows: TGTGCCAGCAGTGGAGACAGGGACACTGAAGCTTTCTTT. It specifies CASSGDRDTEAFF.

The gene calls are TRBV7-2 and TRBJ1-1, with D unresolved. Germline CDR1 reads SGHTA; CDR2 reads FQGNSA. V was cut by 2 bases and J by 3 bases, with 10 bases left in between. The length of the CDR3 is 14 residues. CDR3 residues: CASSLRQEDTEAFF. In DNA, the CDR3 is TGTGCCAGCAGCTTAAGGCAGGAGGACACTGAAGCTTTCTTT.

This sequence joins TRBV12-1 and TRBJ2-3; TRBD2 was called by the table and not checked on the DNA. TRBV12-1 is given as a pseudogene. The CDR3 is made up of 21 amino acids. Written as DNA, the CDR3 is TGTGCCAGCAGCTTCGCTCGACCGGGGACTAGCGGGAGGGCAGGCACAGATACGCAGTATTTT. Translation: CASSFARPGTSGRAGTDTQYF.

This clone was seen a single time. This chain links TRBV6-5 with TRBJ1-6, with D perhaps TRBD1 (5 bases). Germline V gives CDR1 MNHEY, CDR2 SVGAGI. The CDR3 is 16 amino acids. Trimming stripped 0 bases from V and 11 bases from J, with 17 bases between. The CDR3 DNA follows: TGTGCCAGCAGTTACTCGCCAGGGATAAACGTTCCACCCCTCCACTTT. Amino acid sequence: CASSYSPGINVPPLHF.

The rearrangement uses TRBV5-4 and TRBJ2-7; TRBD2 matches at 8 bases. V gave up 4 bases and J gave up 2 bases; unmatched junction bases: 8. This CDR3 has 15 amino acids. Per germline, CDR1 SGHNT and CDR2 YYREEE (reference sequence). This CDR3 is CASSNQGRGAYEQYF. The CDR3 nucleotides are TGTGCCAGCAGCAACCAGGGGCGGGGGGCCTACGAGCAGTACTTC.

This chain connects TRBV2 to TRBJ2-1, with 8 bases lining up with TRBD2. V lost 1 base to trimming and J lost 1 base; unmatched junction nucleotides: 9. This CDR3 region has 18 residues. The germline CDR1 and CDR2 sequences are SNHLY and FYNNEI. This CDR3 is CASSEGGLAGTSYNEQFF. The CDR3 coding sequence is TGTGCCAGCAGTGAAGGGGGGCTAGCGGGTACTTCCTACAATGAGCAGTTCTTC.

The rearrangement joins TRBV28 to TRBJ2-1; 14 bases match TRBD2. Germline CDR1 MDHEN, CDR2 SYDVKM. Trimming cost V 7 bases and J 2 bases; bases outside gene matches: 4. The CDR3 is 16 residues long. The CDR3, as DNA: TGTGCCAGCACCCTGGGACTAGCGGGAGCCTACAATGAGCAGTTCTTC. Translating it yields CASTLGLAGAYNEQFF.

The V call is TRBV6-5, the J call TRBJ1-1; D is perhaps TRBD1 (6 bases). V was pared by 5 bases and J by 0 bases, with 10 bases between. CDR1 is MNHEY and CDR2 is SVGAGI in the germline V gene. The CDR3 contains 14 residues. The CDR3 sequence is CASSLGHMNTEAFF. The CDR3 nucleotides are TGTGCCAGCAGTCTGGGACACATGAACACTGAAGCTTTCTTT.

J is TRBJ2-7 and V is TRBV5-4; D may be TRBD1 (5 bases). Germline V gene lookup returns CDR1 SGHNT and CDR2 YYREEE (reference sequence). The CDR3 is 12 residues long. V shed 4 bases and J shed 3 bases, with 8 bases lying between them. CDR3 amino acids: CASSTDSYEQYF. The CDR3 DNA reads TGTGCCAGCAGCACAGACAGCTACGAGCAGTACTTC.

The chain carries TRBV30 and TRBJ2-1, with D unresolved. Germline V CDR1 and CDR2: GTSNPN, SVGIG (reference sequence). The length of the CDR3 is 11 residues. The V end was cut by 1 base, the J end by 8 bases, with 6 bases between. CDR3 loop: CAWSAPDEQFF. In nucleotides, the CDR3 is TGTGCCTGGAGTGCTCCCGATGAGCAGTTCTTC.

The chain links TRBV6-6 to TRBJ2-1, with 8 nucleotides matching TRBD2. The CDR3 extends over 14 amino acids. Germline assignment: CDR1 MNHNY and CDR2 SVGAGI (reference sequence). Unmatched junction bases numbered 6, after V lost 8 bases and J lost 3 bases. The CDR3 bases are TGTGCCAGCCTCCCAAGCGGGAGCTACAATGAGCAGTTCTTC. Amino acids: CASLPSGSYNEQFF.

The chain combines TRBV27 with TRBJ2-7; tentatively, D is TRBD1 (6 bases). The V gene lost 5 bases and the J gene lost 0 bases, with 17 bases spanning the gap. The CDR3 totals 16 residues. Germline CDR1 reads MNHEY; CDR2 reads SMNVEV (reference sequence). The CDR3 is CASSPSTGHHSYEQYF. The CDR3 DNA is TGTGCCAGCAGTCCCTCTACGGGACACCACTCCTACGAGCAGTACTTC.

This chain joins TRBV2 and TRBJ1-2, with a weak D call TRBD1 (5 bases). Germline-derived CDR1 and CDR2 are SNHLY and FYNNEI. CDR3 length equals 15 residues. With 6 bases removed from V and 0 bases from J, the gap between germline ends came to 14 bases. The CDR3 sequence: CASRADGGANYGYTF. The CDR3 nucleotides are TGTGCCAGCAGAGCGGACGGAGGGGCTAACTATGGCTACACCTTC. Together with reference TRBV2 and TRBJ1-2, the CDR3 gives the full variable domain: EPEVTQTPSHQVTQMGQEVILRCVPISNHLYFYWYRQILGQKVEFLVSFYNNEISEKSEIFDDQFSVERPDGSNFTLKIRSTKLEDSAMYFCASRADGGANYGYTFGSGTRLTVV.

The V and J genes are TRBV6-5 and TRBJ1-4; D remains ambiguous. CDR3 size: 13 residues. CDR1 is MNHEY and CDR2 is SVGAGI in the germline V gene. Between the trimmed V and J ends, which lost 6 bases and 4 bases, there was a span of 9 bases. The chain's CDR3 is CASRGAGNEKLFF. DNA of the CDR3: TGTGCCAGCAGAGGAGCGGGTAATGAAAAACTGTTTTTT.

The CDR3 sequence: CASQNGGGANYGYTF. In DNA, the CDR3 is TGTGCCAGCCAAAATGGGGGGGGAGCTAACTATGGCTACACCTTC. The V gene is TRBV28, the J gene TRBJ1-2, with D perhaps TRBD1 (5 bases). The V end was cut by 8 bases, the J end by 0 bases, with 16 bases between. CDR1 and CDR2 (germline): MDHEN, SYDVKM. The CDR3 has 15 residues.

The V gene is TRBV25-1, the J gene TRBJ1-2; tentative D call: TRBD1 (6 bases). The germline CDR1 and CDR2 sequences are MGHDK and SYGVNS. The CDR3 extends over 12 amino acids. V dropped 8 bases and J dropped 6 bases, with 13 bases sitting between them. CDR3 sequence reads: CASSQGDHGYTF. The CDR3, as DNA: TGTGCCAGCTCACAGGGAGACCATGGCTACACCTTC.